These T cell receptor beta chains were read from a single sample in a study of tumour-infiltrating T cells in Burkitt lymphoma. Some clones are missing from TCRdb's copy, which holds only in-frame ones; the method was immunoSEQ multiplex PCR. The table includes around 45,000 clones, around 30% detected once. The sequenced sample was tumor tissue. The origin of the receptors is a human donor with Burkitt lymphoma. Each CDR3 is given with its conserved first and last residue.

v_call cdr3_aa
TRBV10-3 CAISESGQGASTEAFF
TRBV5-1 CASSLLEGTTEAFF
TRBV7-9 CASSLGTSGNTIYF
TRBV19 CASSAGTGYGELFF
TRBV6-5 CASSYSPNQPQHF
TRBV19 CASSPTGQSYGYTF
TRBV28 CASRSPRETQYF
TRBV4-3 CASSQAWDGSYEQYF
TRBV27 CASSLTGAAVYGYTF
TRBV19 CASSIRPPGELFF
TRBV15 CATSRDRWGDYGYTF
TRBV2 CASSERGDRGRAGANVLTF
TRBV5-5 CASSLNREVFYEQYF
TRBV5-4 CASSAAYSDTQYF
TRBV7-2 CASSPDRLVGEQYF
TRBV6-5 CASSPRGGSYEQYF
TRBV15 CATSVGGGYGYTF
TRBV25-1 CASSDPRDEAFF
TRBV28 CASSLLGHYGYTF
TRBV19 CASSLRTGSTDTQYF
TRBV6-5 CASSYSYRDTEAFF
TRBV27 CASSLRTGGWETQYF
TRBV25-1 CASSESPSFGDGYTF
TRBV6-1 CASGRQGINEKLFF
TRBV2 CASSQGQNSPLHF